The 32 T cell receptor beta chains below all came from one sample that was sequenced in a study of glioma-infiltrating T cells. Using RNA template, CDR3s of TCR alpha and beta were amplified with iRepertoire arm-PCR. One entry per CDR3 protein, called by TCRdb with MiXCR from the multiplex PCR reads. The sample lists 1,500 to 2,000 distinct CDR3 sequences; approximately 26% were seen once. Sequenced material: glioma tissue, nonneoplastic brain tissue, or PBMCs (not recorded which). The receptors were sampled from a human donor with low-grade glioma or glioblastoma, undergoing nonglioma brain surgery, or in good health (not recorded which).

This clonotype is categorized as medium-sized. The chain joins TRBV20-1 to TRBJ2-1, with 7 nucleotides matching TRBD2. V shed 6 bases and J 6 bases; nucleotides not matched to a gene: 17. This CDR3 region has 16 residues. Germline V gives CDR1 DFQATT, CDR2 SNEGSKA (reference sequence). Here the CDR3 DNA reads TGCAGTGCCAAAACAACCGGGACTAAAAGGATCAATGAGCAGTTCTTC. As protein: CSAKTTGTKRINEQFF.

The CDR3 DNA is TGTGCCAGCAGTTTGCGGGGCGGGGAGACCCAGTACTTC. Encoded protein: CASSLRGGETQYF. This chain joins TRBV28 and TRBJ2-5; weak D call: TRBD2 (6 bases). The CDR3 sequence is 13 residues long. V lost 3 bases to trimming and J lost 5 bases, with 10 bases between them. Per the germline V gene, CDR1 is MDHEN and CDR2 is SYDVKM.

On this clonotype itself: A much larger clone lies one base from this, so it may be a read error. V usage is TRBV20-1 and J usage is TRBJ1-5; no definite D call. CDR1 is DFQATT, CDR2 SNEGSKA, per germline (reference sequence). This CDR3 has 14 amino acids. V lost 7 bases and J 4 bases, leaving 17 bases between the germline ends. The CDR3 spells CSEPHGGVNQPQHF. As DNA, the CDR3 is TGCAGTGAACCCCACGGTGGGGTAAATCAGCCCCAGCATTTT.

In regard to this clonotype: This may be a read error: a much more frequent sequence differs by one nucleotide. This chain connects TRBV4-1 to TRBJ2-5; no reliable D call. V gave up 5 bases and J gave up 2 bases, with 12 bases separating them. CDR1 and CDR2 from the germline V gene are MGHRA and YSYEKL. This CDR3 comprises 14 residues. The CDR3 protein is CASSKGPDQETQYF. The CDR3 DNA reads as TGCGCCAGCAGCAAAGGACCAGATCAAGAGACCCAGTACTTC.

On this clonotype: A much larger clone is a single base away; this may be a read error. The chain combines TRBV12-3 or TRBV12-4 with TRBJ2-7, with 8 bases identical to TRBD2. V lost 8 bases, J lost 6 bases, and 6 bases stayed unmatched. This CDR3 contains 12 residues. The CDR3 loop reads CASGGLAGEQYF. CDR3 bases: TGTGCCAGCGGCGGACTAGCTGGCGAGCAGTACTTC.

The chain uses TRBV11-2 and TRBJ2-6; D remains ambiguous. This CDR3 has 18 residues. CDR1 is SGHAT and CDR2 is FQNNGV in the germline V gene. The ends were cut back, 0 bases at V and 0 bases at J, with 12 bases in the middle. The CDR3 DNA follows: TGTGCCAGCAGCTTAGATGGGATTTCGAGCTCTGGGGCCAACGTCCTGACTTTC. Translated, it gives CASSLDGISSSGANVLTF.

This clonotype was detected only a few times. The chain joins TRBV28 to TRBJ2-4; maybe TRBD2 (5 bases). The V end was cut by 4 bases, the J end by 9 bases, with 22 bases between. Germline V lookup: CDR1 MDHEN, CDR2 SYDVKM. This CDR3 region has 16 residues. CDR3 in DNA: TGTGCCAGCAGTTCCCCCTCGAGGGAACCAGGAGGCATTCAGTACTTC. As protein: CASSSPSREPGGIQYF.

This clonotype is categorized as medium-sized (0.01 to 0.1%). This chain connects TRBV4-3 to TRBJ2-1; a possible D gene is TRBD1 (5 bases). CDR1 and CDR2 (germline): LGHNA, YSLEER. Trimming cost V 0 bases and J 3 bases, with 18 bases left between them. CDR3 size: 18 residues. CDR3: CASSQDTFGAGLYNEQFF. CDR3 sequence (DNA): TGCGCCAGCAGCCAAGATACTTTTGGGGCAGGGCTCTACAATGAGCAGTTCTTC.

The chain links TRBV9 to TRBJ1-2, with 8 bases matching TRBD1. Unmatched junction bases numbered 24, after V lost 3 bases and J lost 8 bases. This CDR3 has 19 amino acids. Per germline, CDR1 SGDLS and CDR2 YYNGEE. The CDR3 reads CASSADSGTGAPNPWGYTF. CDR3 coding DNA: TGTGCCAGCAGCGCTGATTCCGGGACAGGTGCCCCTAATCCGTGGGGCTACACCTTC.

This clonotype has a handful of counts. This CDR3 reads CASSFSPSGQHF. The CDR3 bases are TGTGCCAGCAGTTTTTCGCCCTCGGGCCAGCATTTT. The chain joins TRBV12-3 or TRBV12-4 to TRBJ1-5; unclear D gene. This CDR3 is 12 amino acids long. V was cut by 3 bases and J by 12 bases, with 12 bases left in between.

The chain couples TRBV30 to TRBJ1-1; D is perhaps TRBD1 (6 bases). Germline CDR1 and CDR2: GTSNPN and SVGIG (reference sequence). The CDR3 extends over 13 amino acids. The V gene lost 2 bases and the J gene lost 11 bases, with 18 bases spanning the gap. For the CDR3, the DNA is TGTGCCTGGAGTCTAGGGACATTAAGTCGGGCTTTCTTT. Encoded protein: CAWSLGTLSRAFF.

Regarding this clonotype: Mismatch with germline at one junction end may stem from a read error. The rearrangement links TRBV7-9 to TRBJ1-1, with a weak D call TRBD1 (6 bases). There are 15 residues in the CDR3. Germline lookup yields CDR1 SEHNR and CDR2 FQNEAQ (reference sequence). The CDR3 loop reads CASQLAGGMNTGAFF. In DNA, the CDR3 is TGTGCCAGCCAATTAGCCGGGGGCATGAACACTGGAGCTTTCTTT.

This sequence joins TRBV5-1 and TRBJ1-4; TRBD1 might be the D (6 bases). The CDR3 has 13 residues. Germline CDR1 reads SGHRS; CDR2 reads YFSETQ. V was pared by 7 bases and J by 8 bases, with 15 bases between. The CDR3 is CASGSGVGEKLFF. Written as DNA, the CDR3 is TGCGCCAGCGGCTCAGGGGTTGGGGAAAAACTGTTTTTT.

In its sample, this clonotype was seen a few times. This sequence joins TRBV19 and TRBJ1-2, with 9 bases identical to TRBD1. The junction had 9 bases not matched to a gene; V was cut back by 6 bases and J by 4 bases. CDR1 is LNHDA, CDR2 SQIVND, per germline (reference sequence). The CDR3 loop spans 15 amino acids. CDR3 nucleotide sequence: TGTGCCAGTAGGACCTCCGGGACAGGGCCCTATGGCTACACCTTC. Translating it yields CASRTSGTGPYGYTF. The full variable domain, its missing parts supplied by reference TRBV19 and TRBJ1-2, is DGGITQSPKYLFRKEGQNVTLSCEQNLNHDAMYWYRQDPGQGLRLIYYSQIVNDFQKGDIAEGYSVSREKKESFPLTVTSAQKNPTAFYLCASRTSGTGPYGYTFGSGTRLTVV.

The chain combines TRBV5-1 with TRBJ1-1, with TRBD1 matching 8 bases. From germline, CDR1 is SGHRS and CDR2 YFSETQ. The ends lost 4 bases at V and 8 bases at J; junction bases unmatched: 7. The CDR3 has 13 residues. The CDR3 coding sequence is TGCGCCAGCAGCGCGGACAGGGCCCGGGAAGCTTTCTTT. It codes for CASSADRAREAFF.

By sample share, this clonotype is medium-sized (0.01 to 0.1%). The chain is built from TRBV2 and TRBJ2-1; 9 bases fit TRBD1. Germline V CDR1 and CDR2: SNHLY, FYNNEI. CDR3 size: 14 residues. V shed 8 bases, J shed 2 bases, and the junction held 4 bases outside the gene matches. DNA for the CDR3: TGTGCCAGCGGCCGGACAGGGGCCTACAATGAGCAGTTCTTC. Translated: CASGRTGAYNEQFF.

With respect to this clonotype: Just one base apart from a much larger clone, this may be a read error. CDR3 sequence (DNA): TGTGCCAGCAGCTCCATCCTCCTGACTAGGGGGGGCACAGATACGCAGTATTTT. It translates to CASSSILLTRGGTDTQYF. V gene TRBV7-2 combines with J gene TRBJ2-3, with D possibly being TRBD1 or TRBD2 (6 bases each). Germline CDR1 reads SGHTA; CDR2 reads FQGNSA. With 4 bases removed from V and 1 base from J, the gap between germline ends came to 21 bases. This CDR3 region has 18 residues.

In its sample, this clonotype is medium-sized. The gene calls are TRBV20-1 and TRBJ2-1, with 7 bases lining up with TRBD2. Trimming cost V 1 base and J 3 bases; bases outside gene matches: 3. Germline loops: CDR1 DFQATT, CDR2 SNEGSKA (reference sequence). The CDR3 has 14 residues. The CDR3 nucleotides read TGCAGTGCTAGAGGCCCTAGCGGCTACAATGAGCAGTTCTTC. Protein: CSARGPSGYNEQFF.

V usage is TRBV7-9 and J usage is TRBJ2-7; the D is unclear. Germline CDR1 SEHNR, CDR2 FQNEAQ (reference sequence). Trimming took 5 bases from V and 2 from J, leaving 13 bases between them. CDR3 length: 14 amino acids. In nucleotides, the CDR3 is TGTGCCAGCAGCGACACAGTGAGACCCTACGAGCAGTACTTC. Protein product: CASSDTVRPYEQYF.

To note about this clonotype: A clone one base away is much larger, so this may be a read error. The genes are TRBV28 and TRBJ2-5, with 8 bases lining up with TRBD1. Germline V CDR1 and CDR2: MDHEN, SYDVKM. This CDR3 comprises 16 residues. After removal of 1 base from V and 3 bases from J, the junction contained 7 bases not matched to a gene. DNA for the CDR3: TGTGCCAGCAGTTTATTTTGGACAGGGAGAGAAGAGACCCAGTACTTC. It codes for CASSLFWTGREETQYF.

The rearrangement links TRBV20-1 to TRBJ2-1; TRBD2 agrees at 8 bases. The CDR3 loop spans 18 amino acids. Germline V gene sequence: CDR1 DFQATT, CDR2 SNEGSKA (reference sequence). Trimming cost V 6 bases and J 7 bases; bases outside gene matches: 23. The CDR3 nucleotides are TGCAGTGCCGAGAGTGTGAGCGGGAGCGCCGTGGGTGGGAATGAGCAGTTCTTC. Translation gives CSAESVSGSAVGGNEQFF.

By share, this clonotype counts as medium-sized. V is TRBV14 and J is TRBJ1-1; D not resolved. V was trimmed by 2 bases and J by 0 bases, leaving 10 bases between them. The CDR3 is made up of 15 amino acids. Germline V gene lookup returns CDR1 SGHDN and CDR2 FVKESK. In DNA, the CDR3 is TGTGCCAGCAGCCAATCAGGATCACTGAACACTGAAGCTTTCTTT. Translation: CASSQSGSLNTEAFF.

This chain connects TRBV19 to TRBJ1-1; D gene unclear. CDR3 length equals 13 residues. From germline, CDR1 is LNHDA and CDR2 SQIVND (reference sequence). V lost 8 bases and J 5 bases, leaving 15 bases between the germline ends. The CDR3 DNA follows: TGTGCCAGTGGGAAAGGGAGTAGGACTGAAGCTTTCTTT. As protein: CASGKGSRTEAFF. Full variable domain (remainder filled in from reference TRBV19 and TRBJ1-1): DGGITQSPKYLFRKEGQNVTLSCEQNLNHDAMYWYRQDPGQGLRLIYYSQIVNDFQKGDIAEGYSVSREKKESFPLTVTSAQKNPTAFYLCASGKGSRTEAFFGQGTRLTVV.

V is TRBV20-1 and J is TRBJ2-7; 7 positions match TRBD1. With V trimmed by 3 bases and J by 3 bases, 5 bases remained unmatched. CDR3 length: 13 residues. Germline loops: CDR1 DFQATT, CDR2 SNEGSKA (reference sequence). In DNA, the CDR3 is TGCAGTGCTAGCCGACAGGGTTTCTACGAGCAGTACTTC. As protein: CSASRQGFYEQYF.

By its share, this clonotype is medium-sized. The chain employs TRBV11-3 and TRBJ2-3, with 12 bases that match TRBD1. This CDR3 is 17 amino acids long. The germline V gene has CDR1 SGHNT and CDR2 YENEEA. V lost 5 bases, J lost 0 bases, and 6 bases stayed unmatched. The CDR3 region is CASSLGTGGISTDTQYF. In DNA, the CDR3 is TGTGCCAGCAGCCTCGGGACAGGGGGCATTAGCACAGATACGCAGTATTTT.

As for this clonotype: Since a much larger clone is just one base distant, this may be a read error. The chain links TRBV7-2 to TRBJ2-1, with D tentatively TRBD2 (5 bases). V was clipped by 6 bases and J by 3 bases, with 15 bases between them. Germline-derived CDR1 and CDR2 are SGHTA and FQGNSA. The CDR3 runs to 15 residues. The DNA of the CDR3 is TGTGCCAGCAGGTCCTCTTTCGGGGACTACAATGAGCAGTTCTTC. Translation: CASRSSFGDYNEQFF.

This clonotype is termed medium-sized (0.01 to 0.1%). The chain combines TRBV27 with TRBJ2-5; possible D gene TRBD2, 6 bases. The V and J ends lost 6 bases and 5 bases respectively, with 16 bases between them. The CDR3 is 14 residues long. Germline CDR1 MNHEY, CDR2 SMNVEV (reference sequence). CDR3 bases: TGTGCCAGCAGCCCTCTGAGTGGGGGGGAGACCCAGTACTTC. This encodes CASSPLSGGETQYF.

The chain is built from TRBV28 and TRBJ1-5; D gene unclear. The ends were cut back, 1 base at V and 14 bases at J, with 24 bases in the middle. The CDR3 loop spans 16 amino acids. Looked up from germline, CDR1 is MDHEN and CDR2 is SYDVKM. The CDR3 DNA sequence: TGTGCCAGCAGTTTATTTTCATTCTATAGCAATCAGCCAAAGCATTTT. Translation: CASSLFSFYSNQPKHF.

For the CDR3, the DNA is TGTGCCAGCAGCTGGCAGACCTACAATGAGCAGTTCTTC. Its protein product is CASSWQTYNEQFF. The V and J genes are TRBV7-6 and TRBJ2-1; no clear D gene. Germline CDR1 SGHVS, CDR2 FNYEAQ. The CDR3 spans 13 residues. Trimming took off 4 bases at V and 2 bases at J, with 6 bases between the two ends.

This clonotype rates as medium-sized. The rearrangement links TRBV3-1 to TRBJ1-2; maybe TRBD1 (6 bases). The CDR3 consists of 13 residues. Trimming removed 4 bases at V and 8 bases at J, with 14 bases between. The germline CDR1 and CDR2 sequences are LGHDT and YNNKEL (reference sequence). The CDR3 sequence is CASSRRGLRGYTF. The CDR3 DNA reads TGTGCCAGCAGCCGGAGGGGGTTGCGGGGCTACACCTTC.

By proportion, this clonotype is medium-sized. The chain combines TRBV19 with TRBJ1-5; unclear D gene. Trimming took 3 bases from V and 0 from J, leaving 12 bases between them. The CDR3 sequence is 16 residues long. Germline CDR1 is LNHDA and CDR2 is SQIVND (reference sequence). The CDR3 DNA reads as TGTGCCAGTAGTATCTCAGCAGGTGATAGCAATCAGCCCCAGCATTTT. This gives the protein CASSISAGDSNQPQHF.

Remarks on this clonotype: This may be a read error, as it is one base from a much larger clone. The rearrangement uses TRBV2 and TRBJ2-1; TRBD1 might be the D (6 bases). In germline, CDR1 is SNHLY, CDR2 FYNNEI. The V gene lost 8 bases and the J gene lost 2 bases, with 13 bases spanning the gap. CDR3 length: 14 residues. The CDR3, as DNA: TGTGCCAGCGGCCGGGCAGGGGCCTACAATGAGCAGTTCTTC. Protein: CASGRAGAYNEQFF.